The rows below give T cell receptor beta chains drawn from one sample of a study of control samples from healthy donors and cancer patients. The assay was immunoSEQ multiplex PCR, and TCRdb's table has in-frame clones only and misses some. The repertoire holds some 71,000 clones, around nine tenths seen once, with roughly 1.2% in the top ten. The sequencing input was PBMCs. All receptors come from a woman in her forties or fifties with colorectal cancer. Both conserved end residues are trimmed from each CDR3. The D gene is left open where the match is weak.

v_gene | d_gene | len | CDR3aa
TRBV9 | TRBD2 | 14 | ASSVSGLAGGETQY
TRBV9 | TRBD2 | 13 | ASSGTGTRNNEQF
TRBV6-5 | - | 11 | ASSYGRGHEQF
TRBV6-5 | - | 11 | ASRTETQETQY
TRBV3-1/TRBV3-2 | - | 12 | ASSQELAALEQY
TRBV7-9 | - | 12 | ASSFLPVGSEQY
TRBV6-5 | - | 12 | ASSPRNSNQPQH
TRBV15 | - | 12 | ATSRRGQQETQY
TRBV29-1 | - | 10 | SVAPQTDTQY
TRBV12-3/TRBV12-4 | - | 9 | ASGMNTEAF
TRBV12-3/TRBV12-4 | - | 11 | ASTLRAGTEAF
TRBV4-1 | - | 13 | ASSLSRGNTGELF
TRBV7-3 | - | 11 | ASSRGFAGELF
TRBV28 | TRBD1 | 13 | ASSSDRAGGNTIY
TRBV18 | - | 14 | ASSPKTASSYNEQF
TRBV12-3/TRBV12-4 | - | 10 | ASTLATSEQF
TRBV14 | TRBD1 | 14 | ASSLRTGILGEKLF
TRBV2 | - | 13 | ASSEAPLGPRPQH
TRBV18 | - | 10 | ASSSTGLEQY
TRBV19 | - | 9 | ASSLDYEQY
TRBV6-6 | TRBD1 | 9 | ASSRTGEAF
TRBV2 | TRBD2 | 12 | ASSGSGSIETQY
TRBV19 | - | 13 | ASSRGGFPTDTQY